This T cell receptor beta chain is from a study of blood T cell repertoires in COVID-19 (dated by TCRdb to the early 2020s). Notes on the research overall: Collaborator samples came from the United States, Italy and Spain and covered acute and convalescent phases of COVID-19. The dataset comprised deeply sampled blood TCRbeta repertoires from subjects exposed to, actively infected with, or recovered from COVID-19. The repertoires were released in a freely available public database intended as a resource for research on the immune response to SARS-CoV-2. The material from the prospective study consisted of cDNA or gDNA derived from T cells, B-cell-depleted T cells, or PBMCs. Where available, HLA class I and class II types were taken from metadata supplied by the sample provider and were not determined by assay-based typing. The samples were drawn from two sources: the first 160 participants of the ongoing ImmuneRACE study, and over 950 subjects contributed by 6 global collaborators. Nearly every sample came with metadata listing a de-identified subject ID, COVID-19 status, age in years and sex. The paper's findings and limits, for the study overall: The quantity of clinical and demographic metadata differed by source and by participant and was supplied without curation.

Each collaborating institution followed its own protocols to collect whole blood in K2EDTA tubes. Collaborator samples were shipped for TCRbeta analysis as frozen whole blood, isolated PBMCs, or DNA extracted from either sample type. TCRbeta CDR3 regions were amplified from genomic DNA by means of the immunoSEQ Assay, a bias-controlled multiplex PCR. The paper's data handling went like this. Nucleated cell counts per sample were estimated from amplification of reference gene primers within the assay. To quantify the absolute abundance of each unique TCRbeta CDR3 rearrangement, sequence reads were collapsed and filtered. Productive Simpson clonality was computed per sample as the square root of Simpson's diversity index over productive rearrangements. Held by TCRdb, this immuneACCESS table contains in-frame sequences only and omits some clones. Under half of the omission traces to an unresolved V gene where checked; the cause of the rest is unknown. V and J calls plus clone size are reproduced from that table; the DNA served to infer D and trimming. The sample table records tens of thousands of clones; about 89% of these occur just once. 10% of the sample lies in the top ten.

Notes on this clone: This clone's antigen is unknown. There are no base qualities to consult, and no much larger clone falls within one base.

Ends trimmed: V by 4 bases, J by 4 bases; bases unmatched to a gene: 11. The CDR3 starts with the cysteine, ends with the phenylalanine, and has 16 residues. Only the CDR3 portion is preserved as DNA: 48 bases, with reading frame beginning at the first base. The CDR1 and CDR2 encoded by the germline V gene (reference sequence) are LGHDT and YNNKEL. Recombination connected TRBV3-1 (or the pseudogene TRBV3-2) to TRBJ2-5; TRBD2 lines up with 8 middle nucleotides. Sequenced: peripheral blood. The clonotype originates from a man of 80 years or more with active COVID-19. The CDR3: CASSPGAGVSAETQYF. The bases are TGTGCCAGCAGCCCCGGAGCGGGAGTGAGTGCAGAGACCCAGTACTTC.